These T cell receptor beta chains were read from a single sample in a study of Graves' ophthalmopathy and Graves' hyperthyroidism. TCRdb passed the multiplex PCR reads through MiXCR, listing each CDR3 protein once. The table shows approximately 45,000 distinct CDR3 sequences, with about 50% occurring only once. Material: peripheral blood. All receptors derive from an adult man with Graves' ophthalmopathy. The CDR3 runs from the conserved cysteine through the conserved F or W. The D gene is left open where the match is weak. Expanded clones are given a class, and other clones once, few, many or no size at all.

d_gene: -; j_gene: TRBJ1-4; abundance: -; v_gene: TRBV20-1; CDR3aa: CSASKHSTNEKLFF; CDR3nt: TGCAGTGCTTCTAAACATTCAACTAATGAAAAACTGTTTTTT
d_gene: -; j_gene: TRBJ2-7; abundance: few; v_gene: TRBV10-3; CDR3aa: CAISGSGQFYEQYF; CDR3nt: TGTGCCATCAGTGGGAGCGGACAATTCTACGAGCAGTACTTC
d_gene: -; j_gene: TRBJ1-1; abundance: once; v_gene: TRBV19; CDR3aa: CASSMDRGNEAFF; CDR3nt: TGTGCCAGTAGTATGGACAGAGGGAATGAAGCTTTCTTT
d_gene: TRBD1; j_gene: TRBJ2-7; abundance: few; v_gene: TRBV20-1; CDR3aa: CSAWDRGSSYEQYF; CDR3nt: TGCAGTGCCTGGGACAGGGGAAGCTCCTACGAGCAGTACTTC
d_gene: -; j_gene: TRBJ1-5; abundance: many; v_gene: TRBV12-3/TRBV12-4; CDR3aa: CASSSGRVIQPQHF; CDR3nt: TGTGCCAGCAGTTCCGGCAGGGTCATTCAGCCCCAGCATTTT
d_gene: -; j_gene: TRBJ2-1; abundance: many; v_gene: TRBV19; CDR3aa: CASSRRTKGPYNNEQFF; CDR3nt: TGTGCCAGTAGTAGAAGGACTAAGGGCCCTTATAACAATGAGCAGTTCTTC
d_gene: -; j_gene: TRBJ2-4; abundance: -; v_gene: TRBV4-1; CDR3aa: CASSQELRGSGLAKNIQYF; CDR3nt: TGCGCCAGCAGCCAAGAACTCAGGGGAAGTGGGCTAGCCAAAAACATTCAGTACTTC
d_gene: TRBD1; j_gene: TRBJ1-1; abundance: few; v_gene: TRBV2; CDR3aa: CATTTGMNTEAFF; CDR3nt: TGTGCCACCACGACAGGGATGAACACTGAAGCTTTCTTT
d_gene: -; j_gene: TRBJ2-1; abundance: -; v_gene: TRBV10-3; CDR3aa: CAICESRLAGVNEQFF; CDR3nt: TGTGCCATCTGTGAGTCGCGACTGGCAGGAGTGAATGAGCAGTTCTTC
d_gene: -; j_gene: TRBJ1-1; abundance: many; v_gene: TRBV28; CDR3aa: CASSFLREAFF; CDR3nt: TGTGCCAGCAGTTTTTTGAGGGAAGCTTTCTTT
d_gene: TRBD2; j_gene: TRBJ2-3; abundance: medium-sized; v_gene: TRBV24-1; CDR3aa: CATSDLAGYSTDTQYF; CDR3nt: TGTGCCACCAGTGATCTAGCGGGTTATAGCACAGATACGCAGTATTTT
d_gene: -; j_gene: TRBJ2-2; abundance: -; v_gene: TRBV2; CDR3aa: CASINRENTGELFF; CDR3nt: TGTGCCAGCATTAATCGCGAGAACACCGGGGAGCTGTTTTTT
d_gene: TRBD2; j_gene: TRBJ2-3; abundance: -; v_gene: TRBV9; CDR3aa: CASSAGGDTQYF; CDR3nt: TGTGCCAGCAGCGCCGGGGGGGATACGCAGTATTTT
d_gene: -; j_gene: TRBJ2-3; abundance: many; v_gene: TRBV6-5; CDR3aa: CASSYSKADTQYF; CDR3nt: TGTGCCAGCAGTTACTCGAAGGCGGATACGCAGTATTTT
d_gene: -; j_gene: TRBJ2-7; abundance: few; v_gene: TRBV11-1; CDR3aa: CASTPETGTTYEQYF; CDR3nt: TGTGCCAGCACCCCCGAAACAGGGACAACCTACGAGCAGTACTTC
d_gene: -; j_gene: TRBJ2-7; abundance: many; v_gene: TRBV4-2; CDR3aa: CASSQDPTASYEQYF; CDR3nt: TGTGCCAGCAGCCAAGATCCAACAGCCTCCTACGAGCAGTACTTC
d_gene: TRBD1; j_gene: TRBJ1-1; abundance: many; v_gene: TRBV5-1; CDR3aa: CASSLGGQGGAEAFF; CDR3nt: TGCGCCAGCAGCTTGGGGGGACAGGGAGGGGCTGAAGCTTTCTTT
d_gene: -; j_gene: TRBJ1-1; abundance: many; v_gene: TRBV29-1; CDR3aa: CSVGTAGSTEAFF; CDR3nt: TGCAGCGTTGGGACAGCCGGGTCGACTGAAGCTTTCTTT
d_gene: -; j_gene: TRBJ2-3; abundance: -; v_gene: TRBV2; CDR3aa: CASSVVWGRDTQYF; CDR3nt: TGTGCCAGCAGTGTTGTTTGGGGTAGAGATACGCAGTATTTT
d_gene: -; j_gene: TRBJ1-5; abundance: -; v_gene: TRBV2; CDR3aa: CASRGPGHRNQPQHF; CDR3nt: TGTGCCAGCAGAGGTCCGGGACACCGCAATCAGCCCCAGCATTTT
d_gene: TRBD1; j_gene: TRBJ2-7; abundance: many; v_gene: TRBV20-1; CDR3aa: CSAATGQGGSYEQYF; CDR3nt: TGCAGTGCCGCTACTGGACAGGGGGGGTCCTACGAGCAGTACTTC
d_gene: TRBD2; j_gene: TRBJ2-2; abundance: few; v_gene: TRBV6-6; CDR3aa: CASSYVTSGHYELFF; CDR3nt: TGTGCCAGCAGTTACGTAACTAGCGGACACTACGAGCTGTTTTTT
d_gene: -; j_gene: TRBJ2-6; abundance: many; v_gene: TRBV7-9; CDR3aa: CASSFVMEPARSGANVLTF; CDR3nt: TGTGCCAGCAGCTTTGTAATGGAACCAGCACGGTCTGGGGCCAACGTCCTGACTTTC
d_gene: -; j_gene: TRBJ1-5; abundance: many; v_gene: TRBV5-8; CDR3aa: CASSPGGGNQPQHF; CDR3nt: TGTGCCAGCAGCCCCGGGGGTGGCAATCAGCCCCAGCATTTT
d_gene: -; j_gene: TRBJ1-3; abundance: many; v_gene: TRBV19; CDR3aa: CASSISSGNTIYF; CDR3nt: TGTGCCAGTAGTATCAGTTCTGGAAACACCATATATTTT
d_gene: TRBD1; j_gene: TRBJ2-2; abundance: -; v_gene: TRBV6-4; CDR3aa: CASSPTGGDTRELVF; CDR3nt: TGTGCCAGCAGCCCGACAGGGGGCGACACCAGGGAGCTGGTTTTT
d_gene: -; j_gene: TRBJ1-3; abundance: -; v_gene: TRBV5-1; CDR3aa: CASSLVARRNTIYF; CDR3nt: TGCGCCAGCAGCTTGGTGGCCAGACGGAACACCATATATTTT
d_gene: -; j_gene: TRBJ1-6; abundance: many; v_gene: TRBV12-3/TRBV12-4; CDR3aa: CASSFRLDMSSYNSPLHF; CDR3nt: TGTGCCAGCAGTTTCCGACTGGACATGAGCTCCTATAATTCACCCCTCCACTTT
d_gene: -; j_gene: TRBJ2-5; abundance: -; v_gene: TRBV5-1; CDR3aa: CACSSAGQQETQYF; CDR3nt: TGCGCCTGCAGCTCGGCGGGACAGCAAGAGACCCAGTACTTC
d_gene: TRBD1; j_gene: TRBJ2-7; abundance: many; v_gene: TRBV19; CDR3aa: CASTPRGQGGSYEQYF; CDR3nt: TGTGCCAGTACCCCGCGAGGACAGGGGGGCTCCTACGAGCAGTACTTC
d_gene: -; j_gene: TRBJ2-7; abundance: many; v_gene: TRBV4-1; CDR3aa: CASSQDKAYYEQYF; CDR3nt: TGCGCCAGCAGCCAAGATAAGGCATACTACGAGCAGTACTTC
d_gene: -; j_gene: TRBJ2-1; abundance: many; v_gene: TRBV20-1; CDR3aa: CSARDHVGTSNNEQFF; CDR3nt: TGCAGTGCTAGAGATCATGTCGGAACCAGCAACAATGAGCAGTTCTTC
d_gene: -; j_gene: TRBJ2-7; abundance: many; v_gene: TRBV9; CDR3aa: CASSVARQGYEQYF; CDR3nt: TGTGCCAGCAGCGTAGCTCGTCAGGGCTACGAGCAGTACTTC
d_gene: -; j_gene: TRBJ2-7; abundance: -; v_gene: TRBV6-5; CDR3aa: CASSLGREEQYF; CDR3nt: TGTGCCAGCAGTCTGGGTAGGGAGGAGCAGTACTTC
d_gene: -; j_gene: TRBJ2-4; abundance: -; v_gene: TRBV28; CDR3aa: CASTQGIAKNIQYF; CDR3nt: TGTGCCAGCACCCAAGGGATAGCCAAAAACATTCAGTACTTC
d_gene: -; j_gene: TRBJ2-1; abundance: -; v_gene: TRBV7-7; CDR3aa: CACSATGGAYNEQIF; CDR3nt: TGTGCTTGCAGCGCCACTGGCGGTGCTTACAATGAGCAGATCTTC
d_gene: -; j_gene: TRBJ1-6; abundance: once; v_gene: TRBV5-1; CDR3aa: CASSLSGPQYSPLHF; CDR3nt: TGCGCCAGCAGCTTGAGTGGGCCTCAATATTCACCCCTCCACTTT
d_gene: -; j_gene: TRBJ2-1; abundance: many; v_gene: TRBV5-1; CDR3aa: CASSWNPGTTYNEQFF; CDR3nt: TGCGCCAGCAGCTGGAACCCCGGGACCACCTACAATGAGCAGTTCTTC
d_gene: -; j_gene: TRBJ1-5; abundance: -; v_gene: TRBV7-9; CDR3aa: CASSLDGRSNQPQHF; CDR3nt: TGTGCCAGCAGCTTGGACGGGAGGAGCAATCAGCCCCAGCATTTT
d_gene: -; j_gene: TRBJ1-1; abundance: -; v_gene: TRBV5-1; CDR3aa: CASSLDMTGGNTEAFF; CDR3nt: TGCGCCAGCAGCTTGGACATGACAGGCGGGAACACTGAAGCTTTCTTT
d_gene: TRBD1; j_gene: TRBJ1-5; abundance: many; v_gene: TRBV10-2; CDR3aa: CASSAGTGEQNNQPQHF; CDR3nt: TGCGCCAGCAGCGCCGGGACAGGGGAACAAAACAATCAGCCCCAGCATTTT
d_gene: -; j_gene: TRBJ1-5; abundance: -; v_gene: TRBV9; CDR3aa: CASTIDPSSNQPQHF; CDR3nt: TGTGCCAGCACCATAGATCCCTCATCCAATCAGCCCCAGCATTTT
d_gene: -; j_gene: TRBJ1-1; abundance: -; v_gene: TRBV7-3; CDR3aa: CAGSLKGGTEAFF; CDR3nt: TGTGCCGGCAGCTTAAAGGGAGGAACTGAGGCTTTCTTT
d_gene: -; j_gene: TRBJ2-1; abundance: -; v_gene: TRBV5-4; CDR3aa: CASSLGDDGQFF; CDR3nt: TGTGCCAGCAGCCTGGGCGACGATGGGCAGTTCTTC
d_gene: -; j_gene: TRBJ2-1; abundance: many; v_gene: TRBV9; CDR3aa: CASSSAREQFF; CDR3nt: TGTGCCAGCAGCTCCGCGAGGGAGCAGTTCTTC
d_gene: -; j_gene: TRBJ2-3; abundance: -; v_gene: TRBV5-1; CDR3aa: CASSPGRGTDTQYF; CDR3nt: TGCGCCAGCAGTCCCGGACGGGGGACAGATACGCAGTATTTT
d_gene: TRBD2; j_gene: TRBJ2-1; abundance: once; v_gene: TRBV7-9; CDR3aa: CASSLDASGGRGYNEQFF; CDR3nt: TGTGCCAGCAGCTTAGACGCCAGCGGGGGGAGGGGGTACAATGAGCAGTTCTTC
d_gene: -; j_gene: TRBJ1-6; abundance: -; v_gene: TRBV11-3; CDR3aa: CASSLGVSNSPLHF; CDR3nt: TGTGCCAGCAGCTTAGGGGTTAGTAATTCACCCCTCCACTTT
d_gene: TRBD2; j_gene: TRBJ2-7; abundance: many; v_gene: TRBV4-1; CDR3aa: CASSQEDRGGNEQYF; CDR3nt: TGCGCCAGCAGCCAAGAGGATAGGGGAGGGAACGAGCAGTACTTC
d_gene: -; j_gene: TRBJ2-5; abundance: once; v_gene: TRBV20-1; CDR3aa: CSATWNPETQYF; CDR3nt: TGCAGCGCCACTTGGAACCCGGAGACCCAGTACTTC
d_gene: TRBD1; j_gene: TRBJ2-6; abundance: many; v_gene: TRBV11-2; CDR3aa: CASSSGQGPPVTGANVLTF; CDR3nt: TGTGCCAGCAGCTCGGGACAGGGGCCTCCAGTTACTGGGGCCAACGTCCTGACTTTC
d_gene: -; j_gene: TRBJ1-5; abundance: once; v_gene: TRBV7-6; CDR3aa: CASSSQVRWGDSNQPQHF; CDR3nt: TGTGCCAGCAGCTCACAAGTGAGGTGGGGGGATAGCAATCAGCCCCAGCATTTT
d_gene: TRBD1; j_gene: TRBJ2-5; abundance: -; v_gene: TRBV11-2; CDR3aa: CASSLRPGTGETQYF; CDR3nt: TGTGCCAGCAGCTTACGTCCCGGGACAGGGGAGACCCAGTACTTC
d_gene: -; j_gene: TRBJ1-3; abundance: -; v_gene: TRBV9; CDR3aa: CASSSPQADYISGNTIYF; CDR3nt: TGTGCCAGCAGCAGCCCCCAAGCAGACTACATTTCTGGAAACACCATATATTTT
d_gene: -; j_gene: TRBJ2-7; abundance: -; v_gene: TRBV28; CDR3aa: CASSLSGPYEQYF; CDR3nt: TGTGCCAGCAGTTTATCAGGGCCCTACGAGCAGTACTTC